One and the same sample provided the 21 T cell receptor beta chains below, sequenced in a study of T cell responses to AZD1222 COVID-19 vaccine. The table came from immunoSEQ multiplex PCR; TCRdb's copy has only in-frame clones and leaves some out. The sample consists of 150,000 or so clones, 90% of them appearing once. The sequences come from peripheral blood, collected on day 0 of AZD1222 vaccination. The receptor source for this set is an adult in good health.

The gene calls are TRBV27 and TRBJ1-2; 9 bases are a match to TRBD1. This CDR3 comprises 16 residues. Germline CDR1 reads MNHEY; CDR2 reads SMNVEV (reference sequence). V was pared by 5 bases and J by 2 bases, with 9 bases of the junction left unmatched. CDR3 in amino acids: CASSARTGGENYGYTF. The CDR3 DNA is TGTGCCAGCAGTGCACGAACAGGGGGCGAAAACTATGGCTACACCTTC.

The genes are TRBV7-9 and TRBJ2-3; maybe TRBD2 (5 bases). V was cut by 5 bases and J by 4 bases, with 16 bases left in between. The germline V gene encodes CDR1 SEHNR and CDR2 FQNEAQ (reference sequence). The CDR3 extends over 15 amino acids. The CDR3 spells CASSPFGVQPDTQYF. The CDR3 nucleotides are TGTGCCAGCAGCCCGTTCGGGGTCCAGCCAGATACGCAGTATTTT.

CDR3 region: CASSLEASLAGRYNEQFF. DNA for the CDR3: TGTGCCAGCAGCTTAGAAGCCTCTCTAGCGGGAAGGTACAATGAGCAGTTCTTC. V and J are TRBV11-2 and TRBJ2-1; 9 nucleotides align to TRBD2. The CDR3 has 18 residues. With 0 bases clipped from V and 4 bases from J, the junction kept 10 bases outside the gene matches. Germline V gene lookup returns CDR1 SGHAT and CDR2 FQNNGV.

The chain employs TRBV27 and TRBJ1-3, with TRBD1 as a possible D gene (5 bases). The CDR3 contains 16 residues. V dropped 0 bases and J dropped 7 bases, with 16 bases sitting between them. The germline V gene encodes CDR1 MNHEY and CDR2 SMNVEV (reference sequence). The CDR3 spells CASSLSWGPWGNTIYF. The CDR3 coding sequence is TGTGCCAGCAGTTTATCATGGGGCCCTTGGGGTAACACCATATATTTT.

The rearrangement links TRBV28 to TRBJ1-2; TRBD1 matches at 9 bases. With V trimmed by 4 bases and J by 2 bases, 2 bases remained unmatched. This CDR3 contains 14 residues. The germline V gene encodes CDR1 MDHEN and CDR2 SYDVKM. CDR3 amino acids: CASSSGTGNYGYTF. CDR3 nucleotides: TGTGCCAGCAGTTCTGGGACAGGGAACTATGGCTACACCTTC.

The V call is TRBV29-1, the J call TRBJ1-3; D is perhaps TRBD1 (6 bases). The V end was cut by 6 bases, the J end by 0 bases, with 15 bases between. The CDR3 covers 15 residues. In germline, CDR1 is SQVTM, CDR2 ANQGSEA. CDR3 protein: CSVGLQGLSGNTIYF. DNA of the CDR3: TGCAGCGTGGGATTACAGGGCCTCTCTGGAAACACCATATATTTT.

The V call is TRBV7-2, the J call TRBJ2-7; unclear D gene. Germline values: CDR1 SGHTA, CDR2 FQGNSA. CDR3 size: 13 residues. Trimming removed 3 bases at V and 0 bases at J, with 6 bases between. The CDR3 here is CASSFSPSYEQYF. CDR3 nucleotide sequence: TGTGCCAGCAGCTTTTCCCCCTCCTACGAGCAGTACTTC.

The table lists this clone with a count of one. The V and J genes are TRBV7-8 and TRBJ1-1; no reliable D call. The CDR3 runs 14 residues. V gave up 0 bases and J gave up 3 bases, with 8 bases separating them. Germline CDR1 SGHVS, CDR2 FQNEAQ. CDR3 bases: TGTGCCAGCAGCTTAGCGGGCCCGGACACTGAAGCTTTCTTT. Amino acid sequence: CASSLAGPDTEAFF.

V is TRBV7-9 and J is TRBJ1-2; TRBD1 matches 9 bases. Germline lookup yields CDR1 SEHNR and CDR2 FQNEAQ (reference sequence). The CDR3 has 15 amino acids. Germline trimming cut 1 base from V and 8 bases from J; bases unmatched to any gene: 8. CDR3 protein: CASSLERTGERGYTF. In nucleotides, the CDR3 is TGTGCCAGCAGCTTAGAAAGGACAGGGGAACGGGGCTACACCTTC.

The chain recombines TRBV7-9 with TRBJ2-5; D unclear. Per germline, CDR1 SEHNR and CDR2 FQNEAQ (reference sequence). Trimming left V 5 bases short and J 0 bases short, with 10 bases between. This CDR3 has 14 residues. In nucleotides, the CDR3 is TGTGCCAGCAGCCCGCTTAGGTACCAAGAGACCCAGTACTTC. Translated: CASSPLRYQETQYF.

CDR3 coding DNA: TGTGCCAGCGCCCCTTGGACCGAATATAGCAATCAGCCCCAGCATTTT. Its protein is CASAPWTEYSNQPQHF. This chain connects TRBV19 to TRBJ1-5; D not resolved. Germline CDR1 LNHDA, CDR2 SQIVND (reference sequence). V dropped 9 bases and J dropped 0 bases, with 18 bases sitting between them. This CDR3 contains 16 residues.

The rearrangement joins TRBV28 to TRBJ1-2, with a weak D call TRBD1 (6 bases). Germline V gene lookup returns CDR1 MDHEN and CDR2 SYDVKM. Trimming pared 7 bases from V and 8 bases from J, leaving 14 bases between. The CDR3 sequence is 12 residues long. In DNA, the CDR3 is TGTGCCAGCACCCATGGGGGGCTGGGCTACACCTTC. This gives the protein CASTHGGLGYTF.

The chain combines TRBV6-5 with TRBJ1-6, with D unresolved. Germline CDR1 MNHEY, CDR2 SVGAGI. The CDR3 covers 14 residues. The germline V and J ends were trimmed by 6 bases and 10 bases, with 16 bases remaining between them. The CDR3 spells CASRPTESWSPLHF. Here the CDR3 DNA reads TGTGCCAGCAGACCCACAGAATCGTGGTCACCCCTCCACTTT.

CDR3 DNA: TGTGCCAGCAGCCACTACAGGGAGGATGAGCAGTTCTTC. It specifies CASSHYREDEQFF. V and J are TRBV4-2 and TRBJ2-1, with D possibly called TRBD1 or TRBD2 (6 bases each). V shed 3 bases and J shed 8 bases, with 11 bases lying between them. The V gene's germline CDR1 is LGHNA and CDR2 YNFKEQ. The CDR3 contains 13 residues.

The chain is built from TRBV7-8 and TRBJ2-1; D gene unclear. Germline V gene data show CDR1 as SGHVS and CDR2 as FQNEAQ. CDR3 length: 15 amino acids. The ends were cut back, 5 bases at V and 0 bases at J, with 11 bases in the middle. This CDR3 is CASSPLVSSYNEQFF. The CDR3, as DNA: TGTGCCAGCAGCCCTTTAGTGAGCTCCTACAATGAGCAGTTCTTC.

The chain employs TRBV6-5 and TRBJ2-7, with D perhaps TRBD2 (7 bases). There are 14 residues in the CDR3. Germline V CDR1 and CDR2: MNHEY, SVGAGI. Trimming took 8 bases from V and 1 from J, leaving 15 bases between them. Here the CDR3 DNA reads TGTGCCAGCTCACAGGGAGGGCGGTCCTACGAGCAGTACTTC. Translated, it gives CASSQGGRSYEQYF.

The chain carries TRBV4-2 and TRBJ2-7, with 8 bases that match TRBD1. CDR3 length equals 13 residues. V trimming: 5 bases; J trimming: 3 bases; junction bases outside the gene matches: 3. Germline CDR1 LGHNA, CDR2 YNFKEQ. The DNA for the CDR3 is TGTGCCAGCAGCGCAGGGGGCGACTACGAGCAGTACTTC. It translates to CASSAGGDYEQYF.

This clone came up once. The chain joins TRBV7-2 to TRBJ1-1; 7 positions agree with TRBD1. Germline CDR1 SGHTA, CDR2 FQGNSA. This CDR3 is built from 14 residues. After removal of 6 bases from V and 7 bases from J, the junction contained 11 bases not matched to a gene. This chain's CDR3 is CASSLQGVGIEAFF. In DNA form, the CDR3 reads TGTGCCAGCAGTCTTCAGGGGGTCGGGATTGAAGCTTTCTTT.

The chain couples TRBV28 to TRBJ1-1, with a possible D match to TRBD1 (5 bases). The CDR3 length is 16 residues. Trimming shortened V by 5 bases and J by 3 bases, and 19 bases separated the two germline ends. The germline CDR1 and CDR2 sequences are MDHEN and SYDVKM. CDR3 coding DNA: TGTGCCAGCAGTATGCCCTTGGGGGGGACCTACACTGAAGCTTTCTTT. Translation: CASSMPLGGTYTEAFF.

The rearrangement links TRBV3-1 (or the pseudogene TRBV3-2) to TRBJ2-1; TRBD2 matches 10 bases. Germline-derived CDR1 and CDR2 are LGHDT and YNNKEL (reference sequence). V lost 2 bases to trimming and J lost 0 bases; unmatched junction nucleotides: 4. CDR3 length: 17 residues. The CDR3 loop is CASSQLAGGSSYNEQFF. Here the CDR3 DNA reads TGTGCCAGCAGCCAATTAGCGGGAGGCAGCTCCTACAATGAGCAGTTCTTC.

This chain links TRBV28 with TRBJ1-5; D perhaps matches TRBD1 (5 bases). This CDR3 spans 15 amino acids. Trimming removed 5 bases at V and 0 bases at J, with 11 bases between. Germline V gene lookup returns CDR1 MDHEN and CDR2 SYDVKM. The CDR3 sequence: CASSPGPYSNQPQHF. CDR3 in DNA: TGTGCCAGCAGTCCAGGGCCCTATAGCAATCAGCCCCAGCATTTT.